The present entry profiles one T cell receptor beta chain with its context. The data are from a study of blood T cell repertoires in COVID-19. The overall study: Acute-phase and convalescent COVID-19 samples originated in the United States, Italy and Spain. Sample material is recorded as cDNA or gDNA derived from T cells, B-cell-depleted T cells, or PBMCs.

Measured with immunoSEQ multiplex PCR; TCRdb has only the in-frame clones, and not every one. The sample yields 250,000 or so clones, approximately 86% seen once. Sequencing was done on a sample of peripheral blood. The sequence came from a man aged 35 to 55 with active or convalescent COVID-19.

Written as DNA, the CDR3 is TGTGCCAGCAGCTCCCTCGGCGGCCGAGAAAACATTCAGTACTTC. Translating it yields CASSSLGGRENIQYF. This rearrangement joins TRBV11-3 to TRBJ2-4; D not resolved. CDR1 and CDR2 (germline): SGHNT, YENEEA. V was pared by 4 bases and J by 5 bases, with 15 bases between. CDR3 length equals 15 residues. The complete variable domain, with remaining parts taken from reference TRBV11-3 and TRBJ2-4, reads EAGVVQSPRYKIIEKKQPVAFWCNPISGHNTLYWYLQNLGQGPELLIRYENEEAVDDSQLPKDRFSAERLKGVDSTLKIQPAELGDSAVYLCASSSLGGRENIQYFGAGTRLSVL.